The T cell receptor beta chain described here comes from a study of CD8 T cells in ankylosing spondylitis. This clonotype appeared many times. Its antigen is unidentified. Findings and caveats of the study: Peripheral blood samples showed relatively rare disease-linked clones, and these clones were CD8+. Seemingly distinctive of ankylosing spondylitis blood was a TCR beta motif formed by eight highly homologous variants.

Library preparation for TCR beta used quantitative 5'-RACE with molecular barcodes. TCRdb called the 5' RACE reads again in MiXCR, with one record for every CDR3 protein. The sample lists around 140,000 distinct CDR3 sequences; roughly 18% were seen once. V shed 2 bases, J shed 7 bases, and the junction held 5 bases outside the gene matches. The CDR3 is 12 residues long. CDR1 is GTSNPN and CDR2 is SVGIG in the germline V gene (reference sequence). The TCR was taken from a male donor with ankylosing spondylitis. Sequences were obtained from blood, either unsorted or a sorted T cell fraction (not recorded which). The chain recombines TRBV30 with TRBJ2-7; TRBD2 matches at 7 bases. CDR3 residues: CAWSREGWEQYF. The CDR3 DNA follows: TGTGCCTGGAGTAGGGAGGGTTGGGAGCAGTACTTC.